The 21 T cell receptor beta chains listed next were all sequenced from one sample in a study of blood T cell repertoires in COVID-19. Sequencing used immunoSEQ multiplex PCR; TCRdb keeps in-frame clones, though not all of them. Among approximately 400,000 clones listed, approximately 77% were seen once. Sequenced input: peripheral blood. These receptors came from a human donor with acute or convalescent COVID-19. The donor label of this sample is uncertain.

V usage is TRBV6-5 and J usage is TRBJ2-5; 9 bases are a match to TRBD2. CDR1 is MNHEY, CDR2 SVGAGI, per germline. The CDR3 extends over 13 amino acids. V lost 8 bases, J lost 4 bases, and 5 bases stayed unmatched. The CDR3: CASAGGPRETQYF. The DNA of the CDR3 is TGTGCCAGCGCGGGGGGGCCTAGAGAGACCCAGTACTTC.

V usage is TRBV2 and J usage is TRBJ1-3, with 8 bases matching TRBD1. Trimming removed 4 bases from V and 7 bases from J; junction bases left unmatched: 3. Germline CDR1 and CDR2: SNHLY and FYNNEI. The CDR3 runs 13 residues. CDR3 sequence reads: CASSVGQANTIYF. The DNA for the CDR3 is TGTGCCAGCAGTGTGGGACAGGCCAACACCATATATTTT.

The chain recombines TRBV19 with TRBJ1-4; D uncertain. Germline values: CDR1 LNHDA, CDR2 SQIVND (reference sequence). The CDR3 runs to 15 residues. Trimming took off 5 bases at V and 7 bases at J, with 17 bases between the two ends. For the CDR3, the DNA is TGTGCCAGTAGTGCCCAGGAGGTGGCCTTTGAAAAACTGTTTTTT. Protein product: CASSAQEVAFEKLFF.

This clone was counted a single time. The chain is built from TRBV18 and TRBJ2-3; D remains ambiguous. Germline V lookup: CDR1 KGHSH, CDR2 LQKENI. The CDR3 spans 14 residues. Trimming left V 3 bases short and J 3 bases short, with 10 bases between. The CDR3 DNA sequence: TGTGCCAGCTCACCCGCGGCACCTACAGATACGCAGTATTTT. This gives the protein CASSPAAPTDTQYF.

V usage is TRBV29-1 and J usage is TRBJ1-2, with TRBD1 as a possible D gene (5 bases). The CDR3 runs to 12 residues. The germline V gene has CDR1 SQVTM and CDR2 ANQGSEA. V lost 4 bases and J lost 8, with 14 bases in between. The CDR3 reads CSVGGSISGYTF. CDR3 in DNA: TGCAGCGTTGGGGGCAGTATAAGCGGCTACACCTTC. Based on the CDR3 plus reference TRBV29-1 and TRBJ1-2, the full variable domain is SAVISQKPSRDICQRGTSLTIQCQVDSQVTMMFWYRQQPGQSLTLIATANQGSEATYESGFVIDKFPISRPNLTFSTLTVSNMSPEDSSIYLCSVGGSISGYTFGSGTRLTVV.

To note about this clone: At one end, the junction sequence differs from germline, possibly due to a read error. V gene TRBV2 combines with J gene TRBJ2-3, with 7 bases identical to TRBD1. The germline CDR1 and CDR2 sequences are SNHLY and FYNNEI. This CDR3 has 14 residues. The CDR3 DNA sequence: TGTGCCAGCAGTGAAGACAGGGGCCCAGACACGCAGTATTTT. It encodes CASSEDRGPDTQYF. Full variable domain (missing parts from reference TRBV2 and TRBJ2-3): EPEVTQTPSHQVTQMGQEVILRCVPISNHLYFYWYRQILGQKVEFLVSFYNNEISEKSEIFDDQFSVERPDGSNFTLKIRSTKLEDSAMYFCASSEDRGPDTQYFGPGTRLTVL.

In regard to this clone: Other DNA sequences in the same sample also yield this CDR3. The gene calls are TRBV5-5 and TRBJ1-1; TRBD1 matches 7 bases. After removal of 2 bases from V and 6 bases from J, the junction contained 4 bases not matched to a gene. CDR3 size: 13 residues. Germline V gene lookup returns CDR1 SGHKS and CDR2 YYEKEE (reference sequence). CDR3 amino acids: CASSFRGSAEAFF. The DNA for the CDR3 is TGTGCCAGCAGCTTCAGGGGGTCGGCTGAAGCTTTCTTT.

This sequence joins TRBV2 and TRBJ2-1, with 13 bases matching TRBD2. Germline-derived CDR1 and CDR2 are SNHLY and FYNNEI. CDR3 length: 15 amino acids. Trimming took 1 base from V and 7 from J; bases not matched to a gene: 1. The CDR3 DNA reads TGTGCCAGCAGTGAAGAGGGACTAGCGGGGAATGAGCAGTTCTTC. This codes for CASSEEGLAGNEQFF.

The chain uses TRBV11-2 and TRBJ1-2; 10 bases are a match to TRBD1. Germline lookup yields CDR1 SGHAT and CDR2 FQNNGV. This CDR3 has 17 amino acids. Unmatched junction bases numbered 16, after V lost 5 bases and J lost 7 bases. The CDR3 spells CASSSSRWTGGYGGYTF. The CDR3 DNA follows: TGTGCCAGCAGCAGCTCCCGTTGGACAGGGGGATACGGTGGCTACACCTTC.

This chain joins TRBV30 and TRBJ1-3; tentatively, D is TRBD1 (6 bases). The CDR3 is 16 amino acids. Trimming left V 8 bases short and J 2 bases short, with 22 bases between. Germline V gene lookup returns CDR1 GTSNPN and CDR2 SVGIG (reference sequence). CDR3 DNA sequence: TGTGCCCGTGGCCGCCGGGGGGCAGTGACTGGAAACACCATATATTTT. It yields the protein CARGRRGAVTGNTIYF.

This clone was picked up a small number of times. This specimen includes other DNA sequences encoding the same CDR3. V usage is TRBV18 and J usage is TRBJ1-1; 7 bases agree with TRBD1. The CDR3 spans 15 residues. Germline V gene data show CDR1 as KGHSH and CDR2 as LQKENI. Germline trimming cut 1 base from V and 0 bases from J; bases unmatched to any gene: 2. In nucleotides, the CDR3 is TGTGCCAGCTCACCACAGGGGGCCATGAACACTGAAGCTTTCTTT. Its translation is CASSPQGAMNTEAFF.

This clone came up a few times. The chain joins TRBV4-1 to TRBJ1-1, with 7 bases fitting TRBD1. The V gene end was trimmed by 5 bases and the J gene end by 6 bases; junction bases not matched to a gene: 9. The length of the CDR3 is 14 residues. The germline CDR1 and CDR2 sequences are MGHRA and YSYEKL. CDR3 coding DNA: TGCGCCAGCAGCTTTCGAGACAGGGACGCTGAAGCTTTCTTT. This gives the protein CASSFRDRDAEAFF.

The table lists this clone with a few counts. The gene calls are TRBV14 and TRBJ2-7; 7 positions match TRBD2. CDR1 is SGHDN, CDR2 FVKESK, per germline. The CDR3 length is 15 residues. With 0 bases clipped from V and 4 bases from J, the junction kept 6 bases outside the gene matches. CDR3 in amino acids: CASSQEQAGRYEQYF. In DNA, the CDR3 is TGTGCCAGCAGCCAAGAGCAAGCGGGGAGGTACGAGCAGTACTTC.

This clone was counted a few times. The J gene is TRBJ2-3, the V gene TRBV6-1; 8 bases align to TRBD2. V lost 1 base, J lost 7 bases, and 10 bases stayed unmatched. The CDR3 totals 16 residues. Looked up from germline, CDR1 is MNHNS and CDR2 is SASEGT. The DNA of the CDR3 is TGTGCCAGCAGTGAAGTGTCGGGGGGGTCCGTGAATACGCAGTATTTT. Its translation: CASSEVSGGSVNTQYF.

This clone was observed once. V gene TRBV6-1 combines with J gene TRBJ2-1; 15 nucleotides agree with TRBD2. Germline V gene sequence: CDR1 MNHNS, CDR2 SASEGT. The length of the CDR3 is 16 residues. Trimming removed 3 bases from V and 7 bases from J; junction bases left unmatched: 4. This CDR3 is CASSDWTSGGVNEQFF. CDR3 DNA sequence: TGTGCCAGCAGTGACTGGACTAGCGGGGGGGTTAATGAGCAGTTCTTC.

This clone occurred once. The CDR3 DNA is TGCGCCAGCAGCCAAGACCCCCCTCCCGGGATAAACTATGGCTACACCTTC. It specifies CASSQDPPPGINYGYTF. The chain has TRBV4-1 and TRBJ1-2; D is unclear. Germline CDR1 and CDR2: MGHRA and YSYEKL. The V gene lost 0 bases and the J gene lost 2 bases, with 16 bases spanning the gap. The CDR3 is 17 amino acids.

This chain links TRBV19 with TRBJ1-1, with D possibly matching TRBD1 (5 bases). Germline V gene lookup returns CDR1 LNHDA and CDR2 SQIVND (reference sequence). The CDR3 is 15 residues long. Trimming left V 4 bases short and J 0 bases short, with 12 bases between. The CDR3 DNA is TGTGCCAGTAGTACCCCCCTCAGGGTGAACACTGAAGCTTTCTTT. This gives the protein CASSTPLRVNTEAFF.

The chain uses TRBV6-5 and TRBJ1-1, with a weak D call TRBD1 (5 bases). In germline, CDR1 is MNHEY, CDR2 SVGAGI. Trimming took off 5 bases at V and 5 bases at J, with 18 bases between the two ends. This CDR3 is 15 amino acids long. CDR3 protein: CASSLVGGGRTEAFF. The CDR3, as DNA: TGTGCCAGCAGTCTCGTCGGGGGTGGTAGGACTGAAGCTTTCTTT.

There are a few counts of this clone. V usage is TRBV5-6 and J usage is TRBJ1-2; D might be TRBD1 (5 bases). CDR1 is SGHDT and CDR2 is YYEEEE in the germline V gene. V lost 5 bases and J 7 bases, leaving 15 bases between the germline ends. The CDR3 totals 13 residues. The CDR3: CASRPTGGGGYTF. Here the CDR3 DNA reads TGTGCCAGCAGACCGACGGGGGGTGGTGGCTACACCTTC.

The chain's CDR3 is CASSLAKAVGSTEAFF. For the CDR3, the DNA is TGTGCCAGCAGCTTGGCAAAGGCCGTCGGGAGCACTGAAGCTTTCTTT. This chain connects TRBV5-4 to TRBJ1-1; no clear D. CDR3 length: 16 residues. V was shortened by 0 bases and J by 4 bases, with 16 bases between the two germline ends. The germline CDR1 and CDR2 sequences are SGHNT and YYREEE (reference sequence).

The J gene is TRBJ2-7, the V gene TRBV12-3 or TRBV12-4; D remains ambiguous. Trimming took 6 bases from V and 5 from J, leaving 14 bases between them. The CDR3 has 13 amino acids. The CDR3 bases are TGTGCCAGCAGCCTAGGTAAAGTGAACGAGCAGTACTTC. Translation: CASSLGKVNEQYF.